Listed below are T cell receptor beta chains from one sample, sequenced in a study of blood T cell repertoires in COVID-19. Only in-frame clones appear in the TCRdb table, and some are missing; sequencing was by immunoSEQ multiplex PCR. The sample includes around 110,000 clones, 84% of them seen just once. The sequenced sample was peripheral blood. Receptors were obtained from a human donor in a cohort sampled during active COVID-19. The CDR3 runs from the conserved cysteine through the conserved F or W. D genes are given only for firm matches. Where a row states a size, it is once, few, many or the class of an expanded clone; other rows omit it.

j_call: TRBJ2-2
clone_size: -
v_call: TRBV7-2
d_call: TRBD2
cdr3_nt: TGTGCCAGCAGCTTATGGGCTAGCGGGTTGGACACCGGGGAGCTGTTTTTT
cdr3_aa: CASSLWASGLDTGELFF

j_call: TRBJ2-3
clone_size: -
v_call: TRBV7-3
d_call: -
cdr3_nt: TGTGCCAGCAGCCAACAGGATGATACGCAGTATTTT
cdr3_aa: CASSQQDDTQYF

j_call: TRBJ2-1
clone_size: -
v_call: TRBV5-4
d_call: TRBD1
cdr3_nt: TGTGCCAGCAGCTACCAACAGGGGGGATTCTTCTACAATGAGCAGTTCTTC
cdr3_aa: CASSYQQGGFFYNEQFF

j_call: TRBJ2-1
clone_size: once
v_call: TRBV4-1
d_call: TRBD2
cdr3_nt: TGCGCCAGCAGCCAAGGGACTAGCGCATACAATGAGCAGTTCTTC
cdr3_aa: CASSQGTSAYNEQFF

j_call: TRBJ2-1
clone_size: -
v_call: TRBV5-1
d_call: TRBD2
cdr3_nt: TGCGCCAGCAGCCCCCGGACTAGCGGGGGCTACAATGAGCAGTTCTTC
cdr3_aa: CASSPRTSGGYNEQFF

j_call: TRBJ2-4
clone_size: -
v_call: TRBV4-1
d_call: -
cdr3_nt: TGCGCCAGCAGCCAAGTGGGAGCGGCCAAAAACATTCAGTACTTC
cdr3_aa: CASSQVGAAKNIQYF

j_call: TRBJ1-3
clone_size: few
v_call: TRBV7-9
d_call: TRBD1
cdr3_nt: TGTGCCAGCAGCTCGGGACAGTCTGGAAACACCATATATTTT
cdr3_aa: CASSSGQSGNTIYF

j_call: TRBJ1-4
clone_size: -
v_call: TRBV28
d_call: TRBD1
cdr3_nt: TGTGCCAGCAGTTCGGGACAGGGGGTGGGTGTAGGTGAAAAACTGTTTTTT
cdr3_aa: CASSSGQGVGVGEKLFF

j_call: TRBJ2-1
clone_size: -
v_call: TRBV5-6
d_call: TRBD2
cdr3_nt: TGTGCCAGCACCACTGGACTAGCGGGAGGTCAGAATGAGCAGTTCTTC
cdr3_aa: CASTTGLAGGQNEQFF

j_call: TRBJ2-7
clone_size: few
v_call: TRBV2
d_call: TRBD1
cdr3_nt: TGTGCCAGCAGTCCCGGGACAGGGGGCGACGAGCAGTACTTC
cdr3_aa: CASSPGTGGDEQYF

j_call: TRBJ1-4
clone_size: -
v_call: TRBV4-3
d_call: -
cdr3_nt: TGCGCCAGCAGCCTCGGGGCAACTAATGAAAAACTGTTTTTT
cdr3_aa: CASSLGATNEKLFF

j_call: TRBJ2-5
clone_size: -
v_call: TRBV3-1/TRBV3-2
d_call: TRBD2
cdr3_nt: TGTGCCAGCAGCCAAACTATAGCGGGAGGGGTAGCAGAGACCCAGTACTTC
cdr3_aa: CASSQTIAGGVAETQYF

j_call: TRBJ2-2
clone_size: -
v_call: TRBV9
d_call: TRBD2
cdr3_nt: TGTGCCAGCAGCGTAGGCGGGGGAGGGAACACCGGGGAGCTGTTTTTT
cdr3_aa: CASSVGGGGNTGELFF

j_call: TRBJ1-4
clone_size: once
v_call: TRBV28
d_call: -
cdr3_nt: TGTGCCAGCAGACCCGACGGGGCAACTAATGAAAAACTGTTTTTT
cdr3_aa: CASRPDGATNEKLFF

j_call: TRBJ2-7
clone_size: -
v_call: TRBV12-3/TRBV12-4
d_call: -
cdr3_nt: TGTGCCAGCAGTTTAGTAGGGGACGAGCAGTACTTC
cdr3_aa: CASSLVGDEQYF

j_call: TRBJ2-3
clone_size: -
v_call: TRBV4-3
d_call: TRBD2
cdr3_nt: TGCGCCAGCAGCCAAGTCGGACTAGCGGACACAGATACGCAGTATTTT
cdr3_aa: CASSQVGLADTDTQYF

j_call: TRBJ2-5
clone_size: -
v_call: TRBV10-1
d_call: -
cdr3_nt: TGCGCCAGCAGCCCTCGATCGGGAAGGGGGTGGGAGACCCAGTACTTC
cdr3_aa: CASSPRSGRGWETQYF

j_call: TRBJ2-7
clone_size: -
v_call: TRBV7-6
d_call: -
cdr3_nt: TGTGCCAGCAGCTTAGACGGCAGGGGGGTCTTTTCCGAGCAGTACTTC
cdr3_aa: CASSLDGRGVFSEQYF

j_call: TRBJ1-5
clone_size: -
v_call: TRBV2
d_call: TRBD1
cdr3_nt: TGTGCCAGCAGGGGGACAGACCGCAATCAGCCCCAGCATTTT
cdr3_aa: CASRGTDRNQPQHF

j_call: TRBJ1-2
clone_size: -
v_call: TRBV11-2
d_call: -
cdr3_nt: TGTGCCAGCAGCTTAGATTCGGGGGCTAACTATGGCTACACCTTC
cdr3_aa: CASSLDSGANYGYTF

j_call: TRBJ1-1
clone_size: -
v_call: TRBV5-1
d_call: -
cdr3_nt: TGCGCCAGCAGCTTCCCTCGGGGTTCGAACGGTGAAGCTTTCTTT
cdr3_aa: CASSFPRGSNGEAFF

j_call: TRBJ2-5
clone_size: -
v_call: TRBV5-1
d_call: TRBD1
cdr3_nt: TGCGCCAGCAGCGAAAGGACAGGACAAGAGACCCAGTACTTC
cdr3_aa: CASSERTGQETQYF

j_call: TRBJ2-2
clone_size: -
v_call: TRBV28
d_call: -
cdr3_nt: TGTGCCAGCAGTGGAGGGCAGGGGAACACCGGGGAGCTGTTTTTT
cdr3_aa: CASSGGQGNTGELFF

j_call: TRBJ1-4
clone_size: few
v_call: TRBV5-1
d_call: TRBD1
cdr3_nt: TGCGCCAGCAGCTTGGGCAGGGGGAATGAAAAACTGTTTTTT
cdr3_aa: CASSLGRGNEKLFF

j_call: TRBJ1-1
clone_size: -
v_call: TRBV6-5
d_call: TRBD1
cdr3_nt: TGTGCCAGCAGGGGACAGGGCCTGAACACTGAAGCTTTCTTT
cdr3_aa: CASRGQGLNTEAFF

j_call: TRBJ1-1
clone_size: -
v_call: TRBV30
d_call: -
cdr3_nt: TGTGCCTGGAGTGGGGGCGCCACTGAAGCTTTCTTT
cdr3_aa: CAWSGGATEAFF

j_call: TRBJ2-7
clone_size: -
v_call: TRBV7-8
d_call: -
cdr3_nt: TGTGCCAGCAGCATGACAAGCAGTTACGAGCAGTACTTC
cdr3_aa: CASSMTSSYEQYF

j_call: TRBJ2-1
clone_size: -
v_call: TRBV28
d_call: TRBD2
cdr3_nt: TGTGCCAGCAGAAAGGGGACTAGCGGAGCCTACAATGAGCAGTTCTTC
cdr3_aa: CASRKGTSGAYNEQFF

j_call: TRBJ1-5
clone_size: -
v_call: TRBV3-1/TRBV3-2
d_call: -
cdr3_nt: TGTGCCAGCAGCCAGGGGGCAGGGACGGGTCAGCCCCAGCATTTT
cdr3_aa: CASSQGAGTGQPQHF

j_call: TRBJ2-3
clone_size: -
v_call: TRBV19
d_call: -
cdr3_nt: TGTGCCAGTAGTATAGGTCGGCTCGGGTCAGATACGCAGTATTTT
cdr3_aa: CASSIGRLGSDTQYF

j_call: TRBJ1-1
clone_size: -
v_call: TRBV5-6
d_call: -
cdr3_nt: TGTGCCAGCAGCTGGTCAGGGCAGAGTTGGAACACTGAAGCTTTCTTT
cdr3_aa: CASSWSGQSWNTEAFF

j_call: TRBJ2-5
clone_size: -
v_call: TRBV9
d_call: TRBD2
cdr3_nt: TGTGCCAGCAGCGCAGGACAAAATGGGCTAGCGGGCTTTCAAGAGACCCAGTACTTC
cdr3_aa: CASSAGQNGLAGFQETQYF

j_call: TRBJ1-2
clone_size: -
v_call: TRBV27
d_call: TRBD1
cdr3_nt: TGTGCCAGCAGTCTCCGGGGACAGCCGAAAAACTATGGCTACACCTTC
cdr3_aa: CASSLRGQPKNYGYTF

j_call: TRBJ2-5
clone_size: -
v_call: TRBV11-3
d_call: TRBD2
cdr3_nt: TGTGCCAGCAGCTCCCGACTAGCGGGAGCCCGGGAGACCCAGTACTTC
cdr3_aa: CASSSRLAGARETQYF

j_call: TRBJ1-3
clone_size: -
v_call: TRBV28
d_call: TRBD1
cdr3_nt: TGTGCCAGCTGGGACAGCTCCTCTGGAAACACCATATATTTT
cdr3_aa: CASWDSSSGNTIYF

j_call: TRBJ1-5
clone_size: -
v_call: TRBV6-2/TRBV6-3
d_call: -
cdr3_nt: TGTGCCAGCAGTTACAGCGGCCAGGGGAAACAGCCCCAGCATTTT
cdr3_aa: CASSYSGQGKQPQHF

j_call: TRBJ1-6
clone_size: few
v_call: TRBV4-1
d_call: -
cdr3_nt: TGCGCCAGGAAGAGGTCACCCCTCCACTTT
cdr3_aa: CARKRSPLHF

j_call: TRBJ2-5
clone_size: -
v_call: TRBV5-1
d_call: TRBD2
cdr3_nt: TGCGCCAGCAGCTCAGCCGGGACTAGCGGCCCTGGGGAGACCCAGTACTTC
cdr3_aa: CASSSAGTSGPGETQYF

j_call: TRBJ1-1
clone_size: -
v_call: TRBV18
d_call: -
cdr3_nt: TGTGCCAGCTCACCACTGGCAGGGCCGAACACTGAAGCTTTCTTT
cdr3_aa: CASSPLAGPNTEAFF

j_call: TRBJ1-6
clone_size: -
v_call: TRBV5-1
d_call: TRBD1
cdr3_nt: TGCGCCAGCAGCCATCATGACAGGGACGATTCACCCCTCCACTTT
cdr3_aa: CASSHHDRDDSPLHF

j_call: TRBJ2-3
clone_size: -
v_call: TRBV3-1/TRBV3-2
d_call: TRBD2
cdr3_nt: TGTGCCAGCAGCAAACTAGCGGGAGCGGGCACAGATACGCAGTATTTT
cdr3_aa: CASSKLAGAGTDTQYF

j_call: TRBJ1-6
clone_size: -
v_call: TRBV28
d_call: TRBD1
cdr3_nt: TGTGCCAGCAGTCCCGCGGACAGGGGAAATTCACCCCTCCACTTT
cdr3_aa: CASSPADRGNSPLHF

j_call: TRBJ2-5
clone_size: -
v_call: TRBV6-1
d_call: -
cdr3_nt: TGTGCCAGCAGTGAACAGGCGCGGGTTTGGGAGACCCAGTACTTC
cdr3_aa: CASSEQARVWETQYF

j_call: TRBJ2-7
clone_size: -
v_call: TRBV12-3/TRBV12-4
d_call: -
cdr3_nt: TGTGCCAGCAGCCGGCAGGACAGCTACGAGCAGTACTTC
cdr3_aa: CASSRQDSYEQYF

j_call: TRBJ2-3
clone_size: -
v_call: TRBV9
d_call: TRBD2
cdr3_nt: TGTGCCAGCAGCCCCGGGACTAGCGGGAGCGCACGGTATACAGATACGCAGTATTTT
cdr3_aa: CASSPGTSGSARYTDTQYF

j_call: TRBJ2-1
clone_size: -
v_call: TRBV30
d_call: TRBD2
cdr3_nt: TGTGCCTGGAGTGTCTCGGCTAGCGGGATTACTGAGCAGTTCTTC
cdr3_aa: CAWSVSASGITEQFF

j_call: TRBJ2-1
clone_size: -
v_call: TRBV6-5
d_call: TRBD2
cdr3_nt: TGTGCCAGCAGTTACTGGGGACTAGCGGGAGTCAATGAGCAGTTCTTC
cdr3_aa: CASSYWGLAGVNEQFF

j_call: TRBJ2-1
clone_size: -
v_call: TRBV7-8
d_call: -
cdr3_nt: TGTGCCAGCAGCTTAGTGGCAGGGTCGTATGAGCAGTTCTTC
cdr3_aa: CASSLVAGSYEQFF